The sequence of this T cell receptor (beta chain) was determined in a study of cytomegalovirus exposure and HLA in healthy donors. The overall study: There were 117 million unique TCR beta sequences, drawn from approximately 180 million T cells, in an earlier analysis. General study points: In a later analysis, donors in an Asian-associated ancestry cluster reportedly had fewer N-insertions in productive TCRs than the cohort mean. Near-uniform donor sequencing depth was presumed by presence/absence analyses. Information on immune exposure was restricted to one variable (CMV serostatus).

Vbeta (60) and Jbeta (13) primers were used in the PCR. Sequencing used immunoSEQ multiplex PCR; TCRdb keeps in-frame clones, though not all of them. This table has about 220,000 clones, about 75% appearing once. This CDR3 is 15 amino acids long. Germline assignment: CDR1 MNHNY and CDR2 SVGAGI (reference sequence). V dropped 2 bases and J dropped 7; count of bases not matched to a gene: 5. For this clone: Antigen unknown.

The rearrangement links TRBV6-6 to TRBJ1-4, with TRBD1 identical over 9 bases. Sequenced input: PBMCs. This clonotype originated in a woman aged 30 to 39 in good health and CMV-seronegative. The CDR3 sequence: CASSYPGTGLEKLFF. The CDR3 bases are TGTGCCAGCAGTTACCCCGGGACAGGGCTTGAAAAACTGTTTTTT.